The source of this T cell receptor (beta chain) is a study of response to subunit inactivated influenza vaccine. Study results and limitations: Each seasonal influenza vaccination, the authors suggested, recruits few new T cells.

In this sample, this clonotype turned up a few times. Its antigen remains unknown. Via MiXCR, TCRdb re-called the RT-PCR reads, giving one row per CDR3 protein. The sample has fewer than 250,000 distinct CDR3 sequences; 13% to 15% are singletons. This TCR came from a man over 45 who received an inactivated influenza vaccine. Material: CD8+ T cells sorted from PBMCs, obtained 5 days after vaccination.

The CDR3 DNA sequence: TGTGCCAGCAGTTCCGACACTTATAGCAATCAGCCCCAGCATTTT. Its protein is CASSSDTYSNQPQHF. This rearrangement joins TRBV28 to TRBJ1-5; D gene uncertain. Germline CDR1 MDHEN, CDR2 SYDVKM. Trimming stripped 4 bases from V and 0 bases from J, with 10 bases between. CDR3 length: 15 residues.